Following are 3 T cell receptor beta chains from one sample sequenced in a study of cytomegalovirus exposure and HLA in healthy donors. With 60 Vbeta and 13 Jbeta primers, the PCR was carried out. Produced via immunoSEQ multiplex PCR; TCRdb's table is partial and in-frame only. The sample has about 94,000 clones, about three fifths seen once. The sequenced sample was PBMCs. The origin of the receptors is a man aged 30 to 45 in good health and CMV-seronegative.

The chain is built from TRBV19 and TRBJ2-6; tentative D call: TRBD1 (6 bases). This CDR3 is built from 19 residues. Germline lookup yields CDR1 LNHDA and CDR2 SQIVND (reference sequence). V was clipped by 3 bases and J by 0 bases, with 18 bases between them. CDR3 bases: TGTGCCAGTAGTATCGGGACACTTATTCCTTCCTCTGGGGCCAACGTCCTGACTTTC. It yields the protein CASSIGTLIPSSGANVLTF.

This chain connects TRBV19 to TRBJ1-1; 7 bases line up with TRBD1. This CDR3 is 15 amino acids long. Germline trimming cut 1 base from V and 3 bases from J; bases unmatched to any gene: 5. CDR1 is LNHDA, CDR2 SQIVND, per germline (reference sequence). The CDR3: CASSIAGTVYTEAFF. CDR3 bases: TGTGCCAGTAGTATAGCGGGGACAGTTTACACTGAAGCTTTCTTT.

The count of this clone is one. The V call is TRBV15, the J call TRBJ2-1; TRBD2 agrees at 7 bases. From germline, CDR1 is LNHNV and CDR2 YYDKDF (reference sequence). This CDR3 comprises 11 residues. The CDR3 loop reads CAAGVYNEQFF. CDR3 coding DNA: TGTGCGGCGGGAGTCTACAATGAGCAGTTCTTC.